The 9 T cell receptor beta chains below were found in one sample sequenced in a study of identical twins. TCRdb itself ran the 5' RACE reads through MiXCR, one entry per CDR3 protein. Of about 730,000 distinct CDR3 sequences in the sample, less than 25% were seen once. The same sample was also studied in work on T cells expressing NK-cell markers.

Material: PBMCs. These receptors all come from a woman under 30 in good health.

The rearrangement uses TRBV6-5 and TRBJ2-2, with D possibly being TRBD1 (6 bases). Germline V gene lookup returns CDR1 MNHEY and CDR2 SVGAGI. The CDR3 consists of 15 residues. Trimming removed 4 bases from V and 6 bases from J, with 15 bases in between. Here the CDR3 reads CASSLGIQGPGELFF. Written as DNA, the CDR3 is TGTGCCAGCAGTTTGGGTATACAGGGCCCCGGGGAGCTGTTTTTT.

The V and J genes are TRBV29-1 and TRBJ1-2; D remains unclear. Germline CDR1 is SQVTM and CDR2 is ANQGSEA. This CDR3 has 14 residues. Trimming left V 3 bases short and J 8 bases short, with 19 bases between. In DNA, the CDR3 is TGCAGCGTTGAGCGGACCAAGGAATTGGGGGGCTACACCTTC. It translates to CSVERTKELGGYTF.

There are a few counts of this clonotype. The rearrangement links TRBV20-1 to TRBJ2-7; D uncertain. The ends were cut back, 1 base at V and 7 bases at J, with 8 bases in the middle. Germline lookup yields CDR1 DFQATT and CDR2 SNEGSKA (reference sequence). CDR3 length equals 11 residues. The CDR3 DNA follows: TGCAGTGCTAGAGCCTTGGGGGAGCAGTACTTC. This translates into CSARALGEQYF.

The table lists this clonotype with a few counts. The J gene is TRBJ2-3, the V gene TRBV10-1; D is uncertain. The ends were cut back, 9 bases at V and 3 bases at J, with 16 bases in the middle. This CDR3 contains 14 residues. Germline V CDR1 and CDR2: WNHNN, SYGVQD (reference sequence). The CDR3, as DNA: TGCGCCAGACGGCCCCTTAACTTAACAGATACGCAGTATTTT. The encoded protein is CARRPLNLTDTQYF.

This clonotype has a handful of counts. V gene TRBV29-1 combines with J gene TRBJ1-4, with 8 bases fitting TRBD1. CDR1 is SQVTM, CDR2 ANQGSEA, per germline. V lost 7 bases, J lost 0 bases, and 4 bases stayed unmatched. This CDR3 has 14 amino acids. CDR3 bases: TGCAGCGCTCAGGGGGCTGCAACTAATGAAAAACTGTTTTTT. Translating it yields CSAQGAATNEKLFF.

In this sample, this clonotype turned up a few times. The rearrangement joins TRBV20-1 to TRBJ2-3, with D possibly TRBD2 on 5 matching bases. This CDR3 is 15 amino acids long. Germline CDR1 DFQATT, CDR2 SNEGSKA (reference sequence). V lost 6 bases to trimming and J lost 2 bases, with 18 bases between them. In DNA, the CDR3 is TGCAGTGCAATATTTCTAGCTCAGTCCACAGATACGCAGTATTTT. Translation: CSAIFLAQSTDTQYF.

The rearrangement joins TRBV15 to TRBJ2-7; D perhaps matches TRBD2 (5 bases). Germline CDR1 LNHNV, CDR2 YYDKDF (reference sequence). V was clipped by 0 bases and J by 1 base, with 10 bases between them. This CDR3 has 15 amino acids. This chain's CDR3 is CATSRDGDPSYEQYF. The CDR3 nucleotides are TGTGCCACCAGCAGAGACGGGGATCCTTCCTACGAGCAGTACTTC.

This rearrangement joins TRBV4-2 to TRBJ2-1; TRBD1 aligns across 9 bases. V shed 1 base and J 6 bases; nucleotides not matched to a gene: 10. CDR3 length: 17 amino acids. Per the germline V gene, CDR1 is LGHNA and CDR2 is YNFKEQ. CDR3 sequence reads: CASSQALGDRGSNEQFF. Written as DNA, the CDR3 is TGTGCCAGCAGCCAAGCGTTAGGAGACAGGGGGTCCAATGAGCAGTTCTTC.

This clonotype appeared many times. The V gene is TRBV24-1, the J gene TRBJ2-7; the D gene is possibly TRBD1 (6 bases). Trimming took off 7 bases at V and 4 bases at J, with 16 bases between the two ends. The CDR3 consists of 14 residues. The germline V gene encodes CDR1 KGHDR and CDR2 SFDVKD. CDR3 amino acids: CATRVPGAVYEQYF. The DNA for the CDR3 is TGTGCCACCAGGGTGCCAGGGGCGGTATACGAGCAGTACTTC.